This T cell receptor (beta chain) was sequenced for a study of cytomegalovirus exposure and HLA in healthy donors. Broader study findings: It was likely that a cluster of highly shared sequence variants was a sequencing artifact. Fewer N-insertions (relative to the approximately 700-donor mean) were reportedly seen in an Asian-associated ancestry cluster in a later analysis. Among immune exposure information, only CMV serostatus was available.

The PCR was carried out with 60 Vbeta primers and 13 Jbeta primers. Assay: immunoSEQ multiplex PCR; the TCRdb copy retains only in-frame clones and omits some. The table records about 77,000 clones, 60% to 85% of them present only once. CDR3 length equals 14 residues. Germline-derived CDR1 and CDR2 are LNHDA and SQIVND (reference sequence). In regard to this clone: No antigen is known for it. An end of the junction differs from the germline gene, which may be a read error.

The TCR sequence derives from a man aged 35 to 55 in good health and CMV-seronegative. Specimen: PBMCs. The J gene is TRBJ1-3, the V gene TRBV19; perhaps TRBD1 as D (6 bases). This CDR3 is CASSLDRTGNTIYF. CDR3 bases: TGTGCCAGTAGTTTAGACAGGACTGGAAACACCATATATTTT.